The 23 T cell receptor beta chains listed next were all sequenced from one sample in a study of cytomegalovirus exposure and HLA in healthy donors. Some clones are missing from TCRdb's copy, which holds only in-frame ones; the method was immunoSEQ multiplex PCR. This sample yields about 220,000 clones, of which about 90% are seen a single time; 0.8% to 1.2% belongs to the top ten. The sequenced material came from PBMCs. These receptors originate from a woman under 30 in good health and CMV-seronegative.

The chain employs TRBV11-2 and TRBJ1-5; a weak D match, TRBD1 (5 bases). CDR3 size: 14 residues. Trimming pared 3 bases from V and 2 bases from J, leaving 8 bases between. Germline V lookup: CDR1 SGHAT, CDR2 FQNNGV. The CDR3 nucleotides read TGTGCCAGCAGCTTGGGAGGGGGCAATCAGCCCCAGCATTTT. Its translation: CASSLGGGNQPQHF. Full variable domain (outside the CDR3, taken from reference TRBV11-2 and TRBJ1-5): EAGVAQSPRYKIIEKRQSVAFWCNPISGHATLYWYQQILGQGPKLLIQFQNNGVVDDSQLPKDRFSAERLKGVDSTLKIQPAKLEDSAVYLCASSLGGGNQPQHFGDGTRLSIL.

The chain links TRBV2 to TRBJ2-5; D may be TRBD1 (5 bases). Germline CDR1 is SNHLY and CDR2 is FYNNEI. CDR3 length equals 13 residues. Trimming left V 6 bases short and J 2 bases short, with 10 bases between. This chain's CDR3 is CASRDSSQETQYF. Written as DNA, the CDR3 is TGTGCCAGCAGAGACAGCTCTCAAGAGACCCAGTACTTC.

V gene TRBV7-3 combines with J gene TRBJ2-1; 10 bases agree with TRBD2. Trimming took 5 bases from V and 4 from J; bases not matched to a gene: 11. This CDR3 region has 17 residues. Per the germline V gene, CDR1 is SGHTA and CDR2 is FQGTGA. In nucleotides, the CDR3 is TGTGCCAGCAGCCCGTCTAGCGGGAGCAGTAGATACAATGAGCAGTTCTTC. It is translated as CASSPSSGSSRYNEQFF.

J is TRBJ2-7 and V is TRBV7-3; 11 bases align to TRBD2. CDR3 length equals 15 residues. Germline CDR1 SGHTA, CDR2 FQGTGA. Unmatched junction bases numbered 3, after V lost 0 bases and J lost 5 bases. CDR3 DNA: TGTGCCAGCAGCTTAACTAGCGGGAGGGCCGACGAGCAGTACTTC. It translates to CASSLTSGRADEQYF.

This clone was seen a few times. The chain recombines TRBV18 with TRBJ2-3; TRBD2 aligns across 11 bases. Germline V gives CDR1 KGHSH, CDR2 LQKENI. The CDR3 covers 16 residues. Losses at the gene ends were 3 bases for V and 0 bases for J; bases not matched to a gene: 2. CDR3: CASSPRTSGSTDTQYF. CDR3 bases: TGTGCCAGCTCACCCAGGACTAGCGGGAGCACAGATACGCAGTATTTT.

This chain uses TRBV7-9 with TRBJ2-2, with D possibly matching TRBD2 (5 bases). This CDR3 spans 15 amino acids. V lost 6 bases and J 5 bases, leaving 16 bases between the germline ends. Germline V lookup: CDR1 SEHNR, CDR2 FQNEAQ (reference sequence). Written as DNA, the CDR3 is TGTGCCAGCAGATTGAGGGCCCTCGGTACCGGGGAGCTGTTTTTT. Its translation: CASRLRALGTGELFF.

This chain links TRBV6-4 with TRBJ1-2; D might be TRBD1 (6 bases). Germline V gives CDR1 MRHNA, CDR2 SNTAGT. Trimming pared 3 bases from V and 4 bases from J, leaving 15 bases between. CDR3 length equals 15 residues. The CDR3 region is CASSEGQGLAYGYTF. CDR3 nucleotides: TGTGCCAGCAGTGAGGGTCAGGGGCTCGCCTATGGCTACACCTTC.

The chain links TRBV19 to TRBJ1-5; maybe TRBD1 (6 bases). The V end lost 11 bases, the J end lost 2 bases, and 25 bases lay between the germline ends. This CDR3 comprises 17 residues. CDR1 is LNHDA and CDR2 is SQIVND in the germline V gene (reference sequence). The DNA for the CDR3 is TGTGCCTTGGTAGGGGGGAGGGAAACCAACGGCAATCAGCCCCAGCATTTT. Amino acid sequence: CALVGGRETNGNQPQHF.

For the CDR3, the DNA is TGTGCCAGTAGTGCCCCAGGGGGCTCAACTAACTATGGCTACACCTTC. Protein: CASSAPGGSTNYGYTF. V usage is TRBV19 and J usage is TRBJ1-2; 8 bases are a match to TRBD1. The CDR3 contains 16 residues. Germline V gene sequence: CDR1 LNHDA, CDR2 SQIVND (reference sequence). V was clipped by 5 bases and J by 0 bases; unmatched bases: 8.

The chain is built from TRBV7-7 and TRBJ2-5; TRBD2 matches at 11 bases. V shed 4 bases and J 4 bases; nucleotides not matched to a gene: 8. There are 16 residues in the CDR3. Germline lookup yields CDR1 SSHAT and CDR2 FNYEAQ (reference sequence). CDR3 protein: CASSSGLAVTGETQYF. CDR3 nucleotides: TGTGCCAGCAGCTCGGGACTAGCGGTCACTGGAGAGACCCAGTACTTC.

V and J are TRBV19 and TRBJ2-7, with a tentative D call TRBD1 (5 bases). Germline V gene sequence: CDR1 LNHDA, CDR2 SQIVND (reference sequence). Trimming shortened V by 3 bases and J by 3 bases, and 12 bases separated the two germline ends. The CDR3 spans 14 residues. The CDR3 region has the DNA TGTGCCAGTAGTATTACAGGAACTGGCTACGAGCAGTACTTC. Amino acids: CASSITGTGYEQYF. Filled out from reference TRBV19 and TRBJ2-7, the complete variable domain reads DGGITQSPKYLFRKEGQNVTLSCEQNLNHDAMYWYRQDPGQGLRLIYYSQIVNDFQKGDIAEGYSVSREKKESFPLTVTSAQKNPTAFYLCASSITGTGYEQYFGPGTRLTVT.

This chain links TRBV19 with TRBJ2-4, with TRBD1 matching over 8 bases. Per the germline V gene, CDR1 is LNHDA and CDR2 is SQIVND (reference sequence). Trimming cost V 1 base and J 6 bases; bases outside gene matches: 5. This CDR3 comprises 15 residues. The CDR3 sequence is CASSIGTGNRNIQYF. CDR3 bases: TGTGCCAGTAGTATAGGGACAGGGAACCGAAACATTCAGTACTTC.

The gene calls are TRBV10-2 and TRBJ2-4; 13 nucleotides align to TRBD2. The CDR3 totals 16 residues. With 5 bases clipped from V and 8 bases from J, the junction kept 9 bases outside the gene matches. Germline CDR1 and CDR2: WSHSY and SAAADI. The CDR3: CASSKGLAGTLYIQYF. CDR3 nucleotides: TGCGCCAGCAGTAAGGGACTAGCGGGAACTCTCTACATTCAGTACTTC.

The chain recombines TRBV5-1 with TRBJ2-2, with TRBD1 identical over 12 bases. The ends lost 4 bases at V and 1 base at J; junction bases unmatched: 8. This CDR3 is built from 18 residues. CDR1 is SGHRS and CDR2 is YFSETQ in the germline V gene. The CDR3 sequence: CASSPGTGGVRNTGELFF. CDR3 in DNA: TGCGCCAGCAGCCCCGGGACAGGGGGCGTTAGGAACACCGGGGAGCTGTTTTTT.

The genes are TRBV25-1 and TRBJ2-7, with D perhaps TRBD1 (6 bases). CDR3 length: 15 residues. V dropped 5 bases and J dropped 2 bases, with 16 bases sitting between them. Germline CDR1 is MGHDK and CDR2 is SYGVNS. This CDR3 reads CASSPQGGVPYEQYF. In DNA form, the CDR3 reads TGTGCCAGCAGTCCACAGGGCGGAGTCCCCTACGAGCAGTACTTC.

The chain links TRBV9 to TRBJ2-2; tentatively, D is TRBD1 (6 bases). The CDR3 has 16 residues. Trimming took off 0 bases at V and 6 bases at J, with 15 bases between the two ends. Germline assignment: CDR1 SGDLS and CDR2 YYNGEE. As DNA, the CDR3 is TGTGCCAGCAGCGTAGGGCCGACAGGTACGGCCGGGGAGCTGTTTTTT. The encoded protein is CASSVGPTGTAGELFF.

The rearrangement joins TRBV30 to TRBJ2-3, with a weak D call TRBD1 (6 bases). Germline V gene sequence: CDR1 GTSNPN, CDR2 SVGIG (reference sequence). Trimming took off 3 bases at V and 2 bases at J, with 15 bases between the two ends. CDR3 length equals 15 residues. The CDR3 sequence is CAWRETGIFTDTQYF. The CDR3 DNA is TGTGCCTGGAGGGAGACAGGTATATTCACAGATACGCAGTATTTT.

This sequence joins TRBV25-1 and TRBJ1-1; no clear D gene. Germline V lookup: CDR1 MGHDK, CDR2 SYGVNS. Trimming stripped 5 bases from V and 1 base from J, with 17 bases between. CDR3 length equals 16 residues. The CDR3 is CASSPRGISQNTEAFF. As DNA, the CDR3 is TGTGCCAGCAGTCCCCGCGGAATAAGCCAGAACACTGAAGCTTTCTTT.

This chain links TRBV7-9 with TRBJ1-1; no firm D call. Trimming shortened V by 6 bases and J by 5 bases, and 19 bases separated the two germline ends. There are 15 residues in the CDR3. Germline V gene data show CDR1 as SEHNR and CDR2 as FQNEAQ (reference sequence). CDR3 sequence: CASSPGPFDGTEAFF. CDR3 sequence (DNA): TGTGCCAGCAGTCCCGGCCCTTTCGACGGGACTGAAGCTTTCTTT.

This chain uses TRBV5-1 with TRBJ1-1; D is unresolved. Germline values: CDR1 SGHRS, CDR2 YFSETQ. This CDR3 has 15 amino acids. With 3 bases removed from V and 0 bases from J, the gap between germline ends came to 12 bases. DNA of the CDR3: TGCGCCAGCAGCTGGGCGGGGAACATGAACACTGAAGCTTTCTTT. This sequence encodes CASSWAGNMNTEAFF.

The rearrangement uses TRBV7-9 and TRBJ2-1; perhaps TRBD2 as D (5 bases). The CDR3 extends over 12 amino acids. The V gene lost 4 bases and the J gene lost 9 bases, with 10 bases spanning the gap. Germline V gene data show CDR1 as SEHNR and CDR2 as FQNEAQ (reference sequence). CDR3 amino acids: CASSSPRGEQFF. In nucleotides, the CDR3 is TGTGCCAGCAGCTCCCCCCGGGGTGAGCAGTTCTTC.

The J gene is TRBJ2-7, the V gene TRBV11-3, with D possibly being TRBD2 (6 bases). Trimming took 1 base from V and 0 from J, leaving 10 bases between them. CDR3 length equals 15 residues. Looked up from germline, CDR1 is SGHNT and CDR2 is YENEEA. Here the CDR3 DNA reads TGTGCCAGCAGCTTAGGGGATAGCGGCTCCTACGAGCAGTACTTC. Translating gives CASSLGDSGSYEQYF. The full variable domain, with the rest looked up from reference TRBV11-3 and TRBJ2-7, is EAGVVQSPRYKIIEKKQPVAFWCNPISGHNTLYWYLQNLGQGPELLIRYENEEAVDDSQLPKDRFSAERLKGVDSTLKIQPAELGDSAVYLCASSLGDSGSYEQYFGPGTRLTVT.

The rearrangement uses TRBV14 and TRBJ2-7, with 8 bases aligning to TRBD1. With V trimmed by 3 bases and J by 4 bases, 8 bases remained unmatched. Germline-derived CDR1 and CDR2 are SGHDN and FVKESK. CDR3 size: 15 residues. The CDR3 region has the DNA TGTGCCAGCAGCCAGCCCGGACAGGGCCTGTACGAGCAGTACTTC. Its protein product is CASSQPGQGLYEQYF. Together with reference TRBV14 and TRBJ2-7, the CDR3 gives the full variable domain: EAGVTQFPSHSVIEKGQTVTLRCDPISGHDNLYWYRRVMGKEIKFLLHFVKESKQDESGMPNNRFLAERTGGTYSTLKVQPAELEDSGVYFCASSQPGQGLYEQYFGPGTRLTVT.